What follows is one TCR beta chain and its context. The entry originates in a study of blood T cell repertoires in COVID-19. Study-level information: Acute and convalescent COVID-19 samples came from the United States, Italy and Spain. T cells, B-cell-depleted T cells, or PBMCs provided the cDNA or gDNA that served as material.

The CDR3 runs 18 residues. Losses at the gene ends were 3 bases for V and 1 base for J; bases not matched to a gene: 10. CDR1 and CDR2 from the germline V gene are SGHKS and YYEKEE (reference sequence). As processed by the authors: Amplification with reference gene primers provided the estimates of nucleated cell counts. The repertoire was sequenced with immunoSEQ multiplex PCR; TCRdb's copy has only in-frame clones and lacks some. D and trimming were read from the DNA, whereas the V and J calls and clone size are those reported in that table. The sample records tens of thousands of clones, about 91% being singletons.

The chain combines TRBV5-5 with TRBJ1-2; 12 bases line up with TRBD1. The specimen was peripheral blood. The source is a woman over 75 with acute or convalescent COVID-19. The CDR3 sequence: CASSSPGQGADYNYGYTF. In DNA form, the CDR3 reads TGTGCCAGCAGCTCACCGGGACAGGGGGCCGACTATAACTATGGCTACACCTTC.